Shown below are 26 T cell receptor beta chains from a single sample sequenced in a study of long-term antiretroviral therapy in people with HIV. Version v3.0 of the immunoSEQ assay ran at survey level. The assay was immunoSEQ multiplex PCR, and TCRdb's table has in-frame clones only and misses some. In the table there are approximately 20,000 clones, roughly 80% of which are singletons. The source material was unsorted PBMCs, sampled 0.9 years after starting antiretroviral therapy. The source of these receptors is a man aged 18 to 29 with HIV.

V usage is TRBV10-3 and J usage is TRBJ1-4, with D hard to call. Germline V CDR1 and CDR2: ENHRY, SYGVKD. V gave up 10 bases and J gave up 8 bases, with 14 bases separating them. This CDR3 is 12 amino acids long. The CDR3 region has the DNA TGTGCCACCACAGCAGGCGACGAAAAACTGTTTTTT. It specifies CATTAGDEKLFF.

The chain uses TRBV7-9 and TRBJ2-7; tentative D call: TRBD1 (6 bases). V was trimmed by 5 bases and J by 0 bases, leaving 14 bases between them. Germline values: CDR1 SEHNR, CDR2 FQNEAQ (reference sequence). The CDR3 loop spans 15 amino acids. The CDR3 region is CASSVSGVRSYEQYF. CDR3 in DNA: TGTGCCAGCAGCGTCTCAGGGGTTCGCTCCTACGAGCAGTACTTC.

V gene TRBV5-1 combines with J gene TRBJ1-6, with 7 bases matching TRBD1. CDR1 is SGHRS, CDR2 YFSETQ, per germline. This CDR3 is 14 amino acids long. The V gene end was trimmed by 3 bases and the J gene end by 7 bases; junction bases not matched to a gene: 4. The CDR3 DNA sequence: TGCGCCAGCAGCTCAACAGGGGACAATTCACCCCTCCACTTT. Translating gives CASSSTGDNSPLHF. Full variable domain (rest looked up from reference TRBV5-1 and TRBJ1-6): KAGVTQTPRYLIKTRGQQVTLSCSPISGHRSVSWYQQTPGQGLQFLFEYFSETQRNKGNFPGRFSGRQFSNSRSEMNVSTLELGDSALYLCASSSTGDNSPLHFGNGTRLTVT.

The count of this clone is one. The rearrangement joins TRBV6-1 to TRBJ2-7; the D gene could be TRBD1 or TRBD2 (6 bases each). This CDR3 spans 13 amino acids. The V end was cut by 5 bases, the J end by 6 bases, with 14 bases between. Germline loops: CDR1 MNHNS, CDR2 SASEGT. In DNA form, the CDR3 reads TGTGCCAGCAGTCCCAACAGGGAGGCCGAGCAGTACTTC. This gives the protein CASSPNREAEQYF.

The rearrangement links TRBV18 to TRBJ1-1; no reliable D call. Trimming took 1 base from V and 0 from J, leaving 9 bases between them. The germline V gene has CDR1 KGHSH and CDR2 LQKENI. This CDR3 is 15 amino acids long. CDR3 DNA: TGTGCCAGCTCACCACTTCCTGATATGAACACTGAAGCTTTCTTT. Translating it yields CASSPLPDMNTEAFF.

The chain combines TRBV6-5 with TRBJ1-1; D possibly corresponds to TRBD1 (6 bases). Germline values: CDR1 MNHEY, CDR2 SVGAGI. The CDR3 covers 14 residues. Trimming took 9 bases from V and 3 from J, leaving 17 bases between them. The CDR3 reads CASIIRGGYTEAFF. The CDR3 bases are TGTGCCAGTATAATCAGGGGAGGTTACACTGAAGCTTTCTTT.

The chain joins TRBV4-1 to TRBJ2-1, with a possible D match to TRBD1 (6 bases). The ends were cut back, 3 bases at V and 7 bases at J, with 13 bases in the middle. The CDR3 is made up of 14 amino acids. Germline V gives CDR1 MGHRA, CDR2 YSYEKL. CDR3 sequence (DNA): TGCGCCAGCAGCCAGCAGACAGGTCCAAATGAGCAGTTCTTC. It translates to CASSQQTGPNEQFF.

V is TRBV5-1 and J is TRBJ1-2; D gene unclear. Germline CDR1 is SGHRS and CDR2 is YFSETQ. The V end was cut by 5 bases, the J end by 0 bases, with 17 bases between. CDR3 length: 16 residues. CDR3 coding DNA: TGCGCCAGCAGAAAGGATCTTGATGGTACTAACTATGGCTACACCTTC. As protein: CASRKDLDGTNYGYTF.

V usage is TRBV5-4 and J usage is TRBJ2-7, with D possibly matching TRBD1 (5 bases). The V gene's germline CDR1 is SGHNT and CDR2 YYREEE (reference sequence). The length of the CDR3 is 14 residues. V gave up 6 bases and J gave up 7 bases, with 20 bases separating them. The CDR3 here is CASTHWGSAREQYF. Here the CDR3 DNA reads TGTGCCAGCACCCATTGGGGCAGCGCCCGGGAGCAGTACTTC.

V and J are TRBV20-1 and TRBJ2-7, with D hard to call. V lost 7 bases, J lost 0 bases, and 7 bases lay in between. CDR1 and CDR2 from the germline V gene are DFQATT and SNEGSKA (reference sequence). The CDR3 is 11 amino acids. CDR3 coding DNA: TGCAGTGTGTCCTCCTCCTACGAGCAGTACTTC. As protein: CSVSSSYEQYF.

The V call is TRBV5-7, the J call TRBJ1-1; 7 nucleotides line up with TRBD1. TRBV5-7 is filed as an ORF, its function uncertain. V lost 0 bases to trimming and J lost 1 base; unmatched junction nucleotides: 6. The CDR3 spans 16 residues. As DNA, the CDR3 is TGTGCCAGCAGCTTGGAAAGGGGGCATCGGAACACTGAAGCTTTCTTT. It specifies CASSLERGHRNTEAFF.

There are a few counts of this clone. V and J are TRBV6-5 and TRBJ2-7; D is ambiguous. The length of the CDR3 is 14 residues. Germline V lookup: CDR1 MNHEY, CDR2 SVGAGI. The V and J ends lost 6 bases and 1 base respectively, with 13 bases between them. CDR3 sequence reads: CASRSMGRSYEQYF. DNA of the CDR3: TGTGCCAGCAGATCCATGGGCCGTTCCTACGAGCAGTACTTC.

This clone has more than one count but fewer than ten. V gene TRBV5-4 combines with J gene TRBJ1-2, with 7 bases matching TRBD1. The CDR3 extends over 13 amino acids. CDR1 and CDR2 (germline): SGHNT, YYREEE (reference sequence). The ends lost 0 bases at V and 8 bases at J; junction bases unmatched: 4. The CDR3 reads CASSLDRGRGYTF. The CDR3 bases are TGTGCCAGCAGCTTGGACAGGGGACGCGGCTACACCTTC. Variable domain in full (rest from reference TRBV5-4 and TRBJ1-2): ETGVTQSPTHLIKTRGQQVTLRCSSQSGHNTVSWYQQALGQGPQFIFQYYREEENGRGNFPPRFSGLQFPNYSSELNVNALELDDSALYLCASSLDRGRGYTFGSGTRLTVV.

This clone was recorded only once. CDR3 protein: CASSDRDHLPGANVLTF. The CDR3 region has the DNA TGTGCCAGCAGCGACCGGGACCACCTCCCTGGGGCCAACGTCCTGACTTTC. V is TRBV4-2 and J is TRBJ2-6; D is tentatively TRBD1 or TRBD2 (5 bases each). CDR1 LGHNA and CDR2 YNFKEQ come from the germline V gene. The CDR3 consists of 17 residues. Trimming pared 5 bases from V and 2 bases from J, leaving 16 bases between.

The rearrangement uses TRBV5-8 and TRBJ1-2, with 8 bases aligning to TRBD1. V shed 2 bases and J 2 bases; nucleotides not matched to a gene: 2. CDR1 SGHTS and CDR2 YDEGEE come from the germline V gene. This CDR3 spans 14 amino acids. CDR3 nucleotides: TGTGCCAGCAGCTTCAACAGGGGGAACTATGGCTACACCTTC. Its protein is CASSFNRGNYGYTF.

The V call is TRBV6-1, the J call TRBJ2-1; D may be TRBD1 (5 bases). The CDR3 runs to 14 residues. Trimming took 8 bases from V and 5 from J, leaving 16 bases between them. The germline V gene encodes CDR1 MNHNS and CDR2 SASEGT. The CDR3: CASAPRAAHNEQFF. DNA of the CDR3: TGTGCCAGCGCACCCAGGGCGGCCCACAATGAGCAGTTCTTC.

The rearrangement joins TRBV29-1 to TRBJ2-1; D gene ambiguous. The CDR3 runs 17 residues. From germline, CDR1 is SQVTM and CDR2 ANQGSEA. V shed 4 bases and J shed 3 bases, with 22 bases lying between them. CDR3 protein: CSVVLLPAPLVYNEQFF. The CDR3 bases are TGCAGCGTTGTCCTTCTGCCAGCCCCGTTAGTCTACAATGAGCAGTTCTTC.

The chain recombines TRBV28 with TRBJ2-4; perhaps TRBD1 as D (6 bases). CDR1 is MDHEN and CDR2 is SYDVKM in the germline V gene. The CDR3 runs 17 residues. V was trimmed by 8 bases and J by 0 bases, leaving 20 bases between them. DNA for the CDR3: TGTGCCAGCTACCCAACCCAGGGGATACTAGCCAAAAACATTCAGTACTTC. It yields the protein CASYPTQGILAKNIQYF. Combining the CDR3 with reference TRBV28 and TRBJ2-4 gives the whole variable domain DVKVTQSSRYLVKRTGEKVFLECVQDMDHENMFWYRQDPGLGLRLIYFSYDVKMKEKGDIPEGYSVSREKKERFSLILESASTNQTSMYLCASYPTQGILAKNIQYFGAGTRLSVL.

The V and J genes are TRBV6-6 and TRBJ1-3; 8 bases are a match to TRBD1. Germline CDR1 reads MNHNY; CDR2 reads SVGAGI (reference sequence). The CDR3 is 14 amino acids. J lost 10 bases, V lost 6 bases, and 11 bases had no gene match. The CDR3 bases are TGTGCCAGCAGCCGTGGACAGGGTGGTGGTACCATATATTTT. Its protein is CASSRGQGGGTIYF.

The CDR3 bases are TGTGCCAGTAGTATGCGGGGGTCACGGGATACGCAGTATTTT. It yields the protein CASSMRGSRDTQYF. V usage is TRBV19 and J usage is TRBJ2-3, with 7 positions matching TRBD2. V was pared by 3 bases and J by 6 bases, with 6 bases of the junction left unmatched. The CDR3 runs to 14 residues. Germline V gene sequence: CDR1 LNHDA, CDR2 SQIVND (reference sequence).

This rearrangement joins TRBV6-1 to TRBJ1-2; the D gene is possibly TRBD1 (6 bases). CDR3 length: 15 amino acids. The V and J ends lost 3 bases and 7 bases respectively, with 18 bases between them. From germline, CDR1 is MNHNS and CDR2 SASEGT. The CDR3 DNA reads TGTGCCAGCAGTGAGAACAGGGAAAGGATAGGTGGCTACACCTTC. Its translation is CASSENRERIGGYTF.

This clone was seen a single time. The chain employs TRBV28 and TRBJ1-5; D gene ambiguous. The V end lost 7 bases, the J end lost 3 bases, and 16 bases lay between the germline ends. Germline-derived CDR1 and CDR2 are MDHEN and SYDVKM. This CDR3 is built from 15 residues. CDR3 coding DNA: TGTGCCAGCATCCCCCCGCAGGAAGACAATCAGCCCCAGCATTTT. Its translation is CASIPPQEDNQPQHF.

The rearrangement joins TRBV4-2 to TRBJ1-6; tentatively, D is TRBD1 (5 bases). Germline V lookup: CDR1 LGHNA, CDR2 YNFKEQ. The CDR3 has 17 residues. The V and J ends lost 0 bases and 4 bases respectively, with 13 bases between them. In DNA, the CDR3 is TGTGCCAGCAGCCAAGAACCACCGGGACGGTATAATTCACCCCTCCACTTT. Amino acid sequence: CASSQEPPGRYNSPLHF.

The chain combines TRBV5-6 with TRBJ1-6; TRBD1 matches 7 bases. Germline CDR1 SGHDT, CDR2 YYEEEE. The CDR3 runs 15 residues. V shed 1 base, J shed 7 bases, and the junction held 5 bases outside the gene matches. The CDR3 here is CASSLPDRWNSPLHF. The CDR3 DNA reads TGTGCCAGCAGCTTGCCGGACAGGTGGAATTCACCCCTCCACTTT.

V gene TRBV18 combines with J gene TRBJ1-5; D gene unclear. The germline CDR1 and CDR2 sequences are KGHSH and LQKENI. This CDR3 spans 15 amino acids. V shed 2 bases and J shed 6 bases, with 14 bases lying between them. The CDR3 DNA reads TGTGCCAGCTCACCAGGCTCCGGCGTCAGTCAGCCCCAGCATTTT. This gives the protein CASSPGSGVSQPQHF.

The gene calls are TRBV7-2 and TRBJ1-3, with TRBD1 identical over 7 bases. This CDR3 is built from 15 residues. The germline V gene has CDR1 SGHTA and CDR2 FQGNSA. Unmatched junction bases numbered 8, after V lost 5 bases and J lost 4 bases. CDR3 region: CASSPPGQRGNTIYF. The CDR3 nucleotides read TGTGCCAGCAGCCCCCCGGGACAGAGAGGAAACACCATATATTTT. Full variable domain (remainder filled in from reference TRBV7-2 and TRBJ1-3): GAGVSQSPSNKVTEKGKDVELRCDPISGHTALYWYRQSLGQGLEFLIYFQGNSAPDKSGLPSDRFSAERTGGSVSTLTIQRTQQEDSAVYLCASSPPGQRGNTIYFGEGSWLTVV.